Listed below are T cell receptor beta chains from one sample, sequenced in a study of OX40 agonist ivuxolimab in advanced cancers. Libraries were prepared by immunoSEQ multiplex PCR; TCRdb keeps only in-frame clonotypes and omits some of them. In the table there are around 76,000 clones, roughly 85% of which are singletons. The sequences come from CD4+ or CD8+ T cells sorted from blood, collected in a trial of the OX40 agonist ivuxolimab. The receptors come from an adult with an advanced solid tumor such as melanoma, head and neck, liver or kidney cancer. Both conserved end residues are part of each CDR3. The order of the fields is J gene, clone size, V gene, D gene, CDR3 DNA, CDR3 protein. A D gene is named only where the DNA matches it firmly. Not every row has a clone size; where given, it reads once, few, many or a size class.

TRBJ2-5	-	TRBV18	-	TGTGCCAGCTCACCACGAGGGTCCCAAGAGACCCAGTACTTC	CASSPRGSQETQYF
TRBJ2-2	-	TRBV18	-	TGTGCCAGCTCACCACGGGAAGGGGCCGGGGAGCTGTTTTTT	CASSPREGAGELFF
TRBJ1-1	-	TRBV7-2	TRBD1	TGTGCCAGCAGCTCACGACAGGGAGACACTGAAGCTTTCTTT	CASSSRQGDTEAFF
TRBJ1-6	-	TRBV5-1	-	TGCGCCAGCAGCAAATCTCCGGGGGGCGGAGGGAATTCACCCCTCCACTTT	CASSKSPGGGGNSPLHF
TRBJ1-2	-	TRBV18	-	TGTGCCAGCTCACCAACTGTGGGGTTTAGCTATGGCTACACCTTC	CASSPTVGFSYGYTF
TRBJ2-6	-	TRBV23-1	-	TGCGCCAGCAGTCAATCGCTCCCTGCTGGGGCCAACGTCCTGACTTTC	CASSQSLPAGANVLTF
TRBJ1-2	-	TRBV19	-	TGTGCCAGCAGAATCTCCGGGACTCGAACAGGATATGGCTACACCTTC	CASRISGTRTGYGYTF
TRBJ2-3	-	TRBV5-3	TRBD2	TGTGCCAGAAGCGGGAGGGACCCCACAGATACGCAGTATTTT	CARSGRDPTDTQYF
TRBJ2-2	-	TRBV11-2	-	TGTGCCAGCAGCTTAACAGAATCGAACACCGGGGAGCTGTTTTTT	CASSLTESNTGELFF
TRBJ2-3	-	TRBV28	-	TGTGCCAGCAGTTCTCAGGGGGGTAGCACAGATACGCAGTATTTT	CASSSQGGSTDTQYF
TRBJ2-2	-	TRBV9	-	TGTGCCAGCAGCTCATACAGGGACACCGGGGAGCTGTTTTTT	CASSSYRDTGELFF
TRBJ2-3	-	TRBV5-4	-	TGTGCCAGCAGCCTAGACGGCGAAGATACGCAGTATTTT	CASSLDGEDTQYF
TRBJ1-2	-	TRBV14	TRBD1	TGTGCCAGCAGTCGGACAGGGGGCCCTAACTATGGCTACACCTTC	CASSRTGGPNYGYTF
TRBJ2-7	-	TRBV5-1	-	TGCGCCAGCAGCCATACCCTCTTCGGCGGGGACTACGAGCAGTACTTC	CASSHTLFGGDYEQYF
TRBJ1-5	-	TRBV6-4	-	TGTGCCAGCAGAGAACCGGGCCAACAAAATCAGCCCCAGCATTTT	CASREPGQQNQPQHF
TRBJ2-1	-	TRBV18	TRBD2	TGTGCCAGCTCACGAAGCGGGGGGAAGGTGGATGAGCAGTTCTTC	CASSRSGGKVDEQFF
TRBJ2-1	-	TRBV27	-	TGTGCCAGCAGTCAGCCCCCCTACAATGAGCAGTTCTTC	CASSQPPYNEQFF
TRBJ2-5	-	TRBV19	TRBD2	TGTGCCACTGGGACTAGCGGAATCCAAGAGACCCAGTACTTC	CATGTSGIQETQYF
TRBJ2-2	-	TRBV9	-	TGTGCCAGCAGCGTGTCATCAGACACCGGGGAGCTGTTTTTT	CASSVSSDTGELFF
TRBJ2-1	-	TRBV9	TRBD2	TGTGCCAGCAGCGTAGCGATTCTAGCGGGGGCCTCCTACAATGAGCAGTTCTTC	CASSVAILAGASYNEQFF
TRBJ1-4	-	TRBV9	TRBD1	TGTGCCAGCAGCGGGCGGACAGGGGGAGGCAATGAAAAACTGTTTTTT	CASSGRTGGGNEKLFF
TRBJ1-2	once	TRBV4-2	-	TGTGCCAGCAGCCATCCCCAACAGAAGGCCTATGGCTACACCTTC	CASSHPQQKAYGYTF
TRBJ1-2	-	TRBV6-5	TRBD1	TGTGCCAGCAGCCCCGACAGGGAGTATAACTATGGCTACACCTTC	CASSPDREYNYGYTF
TRBJ2-3	-	TRBV11-2	-	TGTGCCAGCAGCTTAGTGCGGCGGGGCGGGAAGTATTTT	CASSLVRRGGKYF
TRBJ2-3	-	TRBV2	TRBD2	TGTGCCAGCTCATCCGGTACTAGCGGGGGCACGGGAACGCAGTATTTT	CASSSGTSGGTGTQYF
TRBJ2-3	few	TRBV18	-	TGTGCCAGCTCACCAAAGGACATAATATCCACAGATACGCAGTATTTT	CASSPKDIISTDTQYF
TRBJ2-3	-	TRBV29-1	TRBD1	TGCAGCGTTGAAGGTCACGTCCAGGGGGTAGATACGCAGTATTTT	CSVEGHVQGVDTQYF
TRBJ1-1	-	TRBV19	-	TGTGCCAGCAAAGGGGGGGGCGCCGGCACTGAAGCTTTCTTT	CASKGGGAGTEAFF
TRBJ2-7	-	TRBV6-6	-	TGTGCCAGCAGTTACACTTGGGACAACTCCTACGAGCAGTACTTC	CASSYTWDNSYEQYF
TRBJ2-7	-	TRBV9	TRBD1	TGTGCCAGCAGCGTAGGTATAGGGGGCCAGGGCGAGCAGTACTTC	CASSVGIGGQGEQYF
TRBJ2-3	-	TRBV5-1	TRBD2	TGCGCCAGCAGCTCGTCAGCGGGGGGGCTTGCAGATACGCAGTATTTT	CASSSSAGGLADTQYF
TRBJ1-2	-	TRBV30	-	TGTGCCGGGACGGGGGGCCGTGTGCTTGGCTACACCTTC	CAGTGGRVLGYTF
TRBJ1-2	-	TRBV27	-	TGTGCCAGCAGTTTATTTATCGGGTCCACCTATGGCTACACCTTC	CASSLFIGSTYGYTF
TRBJ1-4	few	TRBV27	TRBD1	TGTGCCAGCAGCCAGACCCCCAGGGGGATGAATGAAAAACTGTTTTTT	CASSQTPRGMNEKLFF
TRBJ2-1	-	TRBV5-5	TRBD1	TGTGCCAGCAGCTTAGAGGGGGCTGGGCGCCCGGTCGGTGAGCAGTTCTTC	CASSLEGAGRPVGEQFF
TRBJ2-3	-	TRBV7-9	TRBD2	TGTGCCAGCAGCCCGGCGGTAGCGGGGACAGATACGCAGTATTTT	CASSPAVAGTDTQYF
TRBJ1-2	-	TRBV6-5	-	TGTGCCAGCAGTAGGACAGCCAACTATGGCTACACCTTC	CASSRTANYGYTF
TRBJ1-2	-	TRBV10-3	TRBD1	TGTGCCATCAGGGACAGGGACGAAGGCTACACCTTC	CAIRDRDEGYTF
TRBJ2-5	-	TRBV5-6	-	TGTGCCAGCAGCCTATACGTATCAGAGGGAGAGACCCAGTACTTC	CASSLYVSEGETQYF
TRBJ1-1	-	TRBV4-1	-	TGCGCCAGCAGCCCCCGATGGGGGGGCGGCAACACTGAAGCTTTCTTT	CASSPRWGGGNTEAFF
TRBJ2-3	-	TRBV6-6	TRBD1	TGTGCCAGCAGCCCCGGACAGGGGGCCATAGATACGCAGTATTTT	CASSPGQGAIDTQYF
TRBJ2-7	-	TRBV6-5	TRBD1	TGTGCCAGCAGGAACAGGGGAAACGAGCAGTACTTC	CASRNRGNEQYF
TRBJ2-7	-	TRBV15	-	TGTGCCACCAGCAGAGATCGGAGGAGCCACCTTATCTACGAGCAGTACTTC	CATSRDRRSHLIYEQYF
TRBJ1-1	-	TRBV5-1	-	TGCGCCAGCAGCTTGGAGGGAGGGATGAACACTGAAGCTTTCTTT	CASSLEGGMNTEAFF
TRBJ1-1	-	TRBV7-6	-	TGTGCCAGCAGCTTAAAGGGAGACACTGAAGCTTTCTTT	CASSLKGDTEAFF
TRBJ1-2	-	TRBV18	-	TGTGCCAGCTCACCACCGAATCGAGACCGACGAAGTAACTATGGCTACACCTTC	CASSPPNRDRRSNYGYTF
TRBJ2-3	-	TRBV7-9	-	TGTGCCAGCAGCTTAGCGGAGGGGGGGGATACGCAGTATTTT	CASSLAEGGDTQYF
TRBJ2-5	-	TRBV11-2	-	TGTGCCAGCAGCCCCGCGCTACGGGAGACCCAGTACTTC	CASSPALRETQYF
TRBJ2-1	-	TRBV4-3	TRBD1	TGCGCCAGCAGCCAAGGGGCGGGTGCAGGGGGACGGTTCTTC	CASSQGAGAGGRFF
TRBJ2-5	-	TRBV7-2	TRBD2	TGTGCCAGCAGTGGGACTAGCGGCTACCAAGAGACCCAGTACTTC	CASSGTSGYQETQYF
TRBJ1-2	-	TRBV19	-	TGTGCCAGCAGACCGGGTTTGTTGAGCTATGGCTACACCTTC	CASRPGLLSYGYTF